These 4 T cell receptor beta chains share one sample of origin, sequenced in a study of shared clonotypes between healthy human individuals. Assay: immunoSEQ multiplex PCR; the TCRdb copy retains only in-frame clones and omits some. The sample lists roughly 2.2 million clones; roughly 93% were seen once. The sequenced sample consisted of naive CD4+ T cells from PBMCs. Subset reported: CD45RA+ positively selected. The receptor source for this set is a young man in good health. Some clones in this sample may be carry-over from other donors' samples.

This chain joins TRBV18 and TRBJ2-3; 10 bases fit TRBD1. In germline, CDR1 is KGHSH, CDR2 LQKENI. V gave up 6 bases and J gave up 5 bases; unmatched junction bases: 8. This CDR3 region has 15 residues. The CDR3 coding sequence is TGTGCCAGCTCTAAACCGGGGGACAGGGGAGATACGCAGTATTTT. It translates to CASSKPGDRGDTQYF.

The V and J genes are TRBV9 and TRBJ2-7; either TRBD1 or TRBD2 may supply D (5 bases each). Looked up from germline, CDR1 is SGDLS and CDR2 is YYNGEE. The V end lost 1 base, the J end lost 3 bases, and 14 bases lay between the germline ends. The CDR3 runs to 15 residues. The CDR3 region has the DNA TGTGCCAGCAGCGTATCGGGCCGGGGCGGCTACGAGCAGTACTTC. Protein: CASSVSGRGGYEQYF.

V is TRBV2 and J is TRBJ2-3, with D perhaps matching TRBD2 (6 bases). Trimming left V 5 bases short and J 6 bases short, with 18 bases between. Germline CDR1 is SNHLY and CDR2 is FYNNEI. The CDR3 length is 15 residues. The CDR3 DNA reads TGTGCCAGCAGTAGGGACTCCCGAAGTGGGGATACGCAGTATTTT. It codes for CASSRDSRSGDTQYF.

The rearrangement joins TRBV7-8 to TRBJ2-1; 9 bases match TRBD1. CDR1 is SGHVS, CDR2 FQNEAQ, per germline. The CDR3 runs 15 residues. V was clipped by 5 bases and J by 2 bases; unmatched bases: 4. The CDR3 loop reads CASSLDRGAYNEQFF. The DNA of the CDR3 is TGTGCCAGCAGCCTGGACAGGGGCGCCTACAATGAGCAGTTCTTC.